This TCR beta chain came from a study of OX40 agonist ivuxolimab in advanced cancers. Across the study: Every 2 weeks, patients got intravenous ivuxolimab at one of six dose levels (0.01-10 mg/kg).

Blood specimens came from baseline, cycle 4 day 1, and cycle 7 day 1. On this clone itself: The target antigen is unknown.

This table comes from immunoSEQ multiplex PCR, and its TCRdb copy is limited to in-frame clones, with some not included. The sample includes roughly 70,000 clones, 85% of them seen just once. Study results and limitations: Nonresponders, in some cases, also had low normalized T-cell clonal expansion.

The TCR sequence derives from an adult with an advanced solid tumor such as melanoma, head and neck, liver or kidney cancer. This specimen consisted of CD4+ or CD8+ T cells sorted from blood, obtained in a trial of the OX40 agonist ivuxolimab.

CDR3: CAISVSYGYTF. CDR3 in DNA: TGTGCCATCAGCGTTTCCTATGGCTACACCTTC. This chain joins TRBV28 and TRBJ1-2, with D unclear. From germline, CDR1 is MDHEN and CDR2 SYDVKM. The CDR3 runs 11 residues. Deletions cut 10 bases from V and 4 bases from J, with 10 bases between.